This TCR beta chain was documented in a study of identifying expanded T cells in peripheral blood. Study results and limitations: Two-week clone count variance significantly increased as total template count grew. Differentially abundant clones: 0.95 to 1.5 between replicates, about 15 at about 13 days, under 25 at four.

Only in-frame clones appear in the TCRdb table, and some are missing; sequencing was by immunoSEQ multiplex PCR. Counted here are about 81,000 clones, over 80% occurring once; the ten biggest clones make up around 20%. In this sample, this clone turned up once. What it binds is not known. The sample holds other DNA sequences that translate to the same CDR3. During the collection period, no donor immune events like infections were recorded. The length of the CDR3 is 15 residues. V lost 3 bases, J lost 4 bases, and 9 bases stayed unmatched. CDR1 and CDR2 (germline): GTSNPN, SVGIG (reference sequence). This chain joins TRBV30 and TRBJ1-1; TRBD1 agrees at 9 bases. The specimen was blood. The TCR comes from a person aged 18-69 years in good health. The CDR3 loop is CAWREQGARITEAFF. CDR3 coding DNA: TGTGCCTGGAGGGAACAGGGGGCGCGGATCACTGAAGCTTTCTTT.